Below are 32 T cell receptor beta chains sequenced from a single sample in a study of blood T cell repertoires in COVID-19. Method: immunoSEQ multiplex PCR; TCRdb's copy keeps in-frame clones and lacks some. The sample records 250,000 to 350,000 clones, approximately 88% being singletons. The sequenced sample consisted of peripheral blood. The source is a woman in her 50s with active or convalescent COVID-19.

V gene TRBV3-1 (or the pseudogene TRBV3-2) combines with J gene TRBJ1-1; the D gene is possibly TRBD1 (5 bases). CDR1 LGHDT and CDR2 YNNKEL come from the germline V gene (reference sequence). This CDR3 contains 17 residues. Deletions cut 4 bases from V and 3 bases from J, with 21 bases between. The CDR3 is CASSPHAGRRRDTEAFF. Written as DNA, the CDR3 is TGTGCCAGCAGCCCACATGCGGGGCGACGTAGGGACACTGAAGCTTTCTTT.

This chain uses TRBV28 with TRBJ2-1; 14 bases fit TRBD2. CDR3 size: 18 residues. V was pared by 4 bases and J by 6 bases, with 11 bases of the junction left unmatched. Germline-derived CDR1 and CDR2 are MDHEN and SYDVKM. The CDR3 reads CASSSPGGLAGAANEQFF. Written as DNA, the CDR3 is TGTGCCAGCAGTTCCCCAGGGGGACTAGCGGGAGCGGCCAATGAGCAGTTCTTC.

This chain links TRBV25-1 with TRBJ1-3; 7 bases align to TRBD1. This CDR3 comprises 15 residues. CDR1 is MGHDK and CDR2 is SYGVNS in the germline V gene. The junction had 2 bases not matched to a gene; V was cut back by 2 bases and J by 1 base. The CDR3 DNA reads TGTGCCAGCAGTGAAGGGACAGTATCTGGAAACACCATATATTTT. Translated: CASSEGTVSGNTIYF.

The rearrangement joins TRBV28 to TRBJ1-4; D is uncertain. Looked up from germline, CDR1 is MDHEN and CDR2 is SYDVKM. Trimming took off 5 bases at V and 8 bases at J, with 18 bases between the two ends. The CDR3 length is 15 residues. The DNA for the CDR3 is TGTGCCAGCAGTGCCGGACTCTTTGCGGAGGAAAAACTGTTTTTT. Protein product: CASSAGLFAEEKLFF.

The chain recombines TRBV5-1 with TRBJ1-1, with 7 bases identical to TRBD1. This CDR3 comprises 16 residues. Unmatched junction bases numbered 6, after V lost 0 bases and J lost 1 base. CDR1 is SGHRS and CDR2 is YFSETQ in the germline V gene. CDR3 nucleotide sequence: TGCGCCAGCAGCTTGGGGACAGGCTTTCCGAACACTGAAGCTTTCTTT. It encodes CASSLGTGFPNTEAFF.

Details on this clone: The identical CDR3 is also encoded by other nucleotide sequences in the sample. This chain's CDR3 is CASSPPGGTEAFF. For the CDR3, the DNA is TGTGCCAGCAGTCCTCCGGGGGGCACTGAAGCTTTCTTT. The gene calls are TRBV12-3 or TRBV12-4 and TRBJ1-1; possible D gene TRBD1, 5 bases. V was clipped by 5 bases and J by 4 bases, with 11 bases between them. The CDR3 spans 13 residues.

The chain carries TRBV3-1 (or the pseudogene TRBV3-2) and TRBJ2-1; 7 bases agree with TRBD2. Germline V lookup: CDR1 LGHDT, CDR2 YNNKEL (reference sequence). CDR3 size: 14 residues. The ends lost 4 bases at V and 8 bases at J; junction bases unmatched: 8. CDR3 amino acids: CASSPRGSGYEQFF. The CDR3 DNA reads TGTGCCAGCAGCCCCCGGGGTAGCGGGTATGAGCAGTTCTTC.

This clone appeared once. V and J are TRBV2 and TRBJ1-5, with 11 bases matching TRBD1. Trimming cost V 5 bases and J 9 bases; bases outside gene matches: 9. CDR3 length: 15 amino acids. Germline values: CDR1 SNHLY, CDR2 FYNNEI. The DNA of the CDR3 is TGTGCCAGCAGTCAGCGGTGGGGACAGGGGGGGCCCCAGCATTTT. Translation: CASSQRWGQGGPQHF.

This clone was observed a few times. This chain joins TRBV19 and TRBJ1-6; D uncertain. The CDR3 spans 12 residues. V was trimmed by 3 bases and J by 6 bases, leaving 3 bases between them. The V gene's germline CDR1 is LNHDA and CDR2 SQIVND (reference sequence). CDR3 nucleotides: TGTGCCAGTAGTATGAGTAATTCACCCCTCCACTTT. This codes for CASSMSNSPLHF.

This clone has more than one count but fewer than ten. The V and J genes are TRBV7-8 and TRBJ2-1; 9 bases are shared with TRBD1. The J segment lost 9 bases and the V segment lost 6 bases, leaving 12 bases of the junction unmatched. Per germline, CDR1 SGHVS and CDR2 FQNEAQ. This CDR3 has 15 amino acids. For the CDR3, the DNA is TGTGCCAGCAGAACCGGGACAGGGCTATCGGGTGAGCAGTTCTTC. Amino acids: CASRTGTGLSGEQFF.

The rearrangement joins TRBV5-1 to TRBJ2-1; 7 positions match TRBD1. CDR1 and CDR2 from the germline V gene are SGHRS and YFSETQ. The CDR3 runs to 16 residues. J lost 4 bases, V lost 2 bases, and 9 bases had no gene match. CDR3 bases: TGCGCCAGCAGCTTAATGACAGGGAGCGAGTACAATGAGCAGTTCTTC. Amino acid sequence: CASSLMTGSEYNEQFF. Full variable domain (missing parts from reference TRBV5-1 and TRBJ2-1): KAGVTQTPRYLIKTRGQQVTLSCSPISGHRSVSWYQQTPGQGLQFLFEYFSETQRNKGNFPGRFSGRQFSNSRSEMNVSTLELGDSALYLCASSLMTGSEYNEQFFGPGTRLTVL.

The chain employs TRBV6-4 and TRBJ1-1, with D perhaps TRBD1 (6 bases). The CDR3 totals 13 residues. Germline V lookup: CDR1 MRHNA, CDR2 SNTAGT. V lost 6 bases, J lost 1 base, and 9 bases lay in between. CDR3 loop: CASRMTGNTEAFF. For the CDR3, the DNA is TGTGCCAGCAGAATGACAGGGAACACTGAAGCTTTCTTT.

A single count supports this clone. The chain links TRBV19 to TRBJ2-6, with 9 bases lining up with TRBD1. Germline loops: CDR1 LNHDA, CDR2 SQIVND (reference sequence). Losses at the gene ends were 5 bases for V and 0 bases for J; bases not matched to a gene: 2. This CDR3 region has 16 residues. DNA for the CDR3: TGTGCCAGTAGTTCGACAGGGGGCTCTGGGGCCAACGTCCTGACTTTC. Translated: CASSSTGGSGANVLTF.

The rearrangement uses TRBV20-1 and TRBJ2-3, with D tentatively TRBD2 (6 bases). V was shortened by 3 bases and J by 7 bases, with 14 bases between the two germline ends. The CDR3 sequence is 13 residues long. Germline loops: CDR1 DFQATT, CDR2 SNEGSKA (reference sequence). CDR3 coding DNA: TGCAGTGCTAGTCTCGCGGGACTGTATACGCAGTATTTT. Translating it yields CSASLAGLYTQYF.

This CDR3 is CASSPSGGVGKLFF. The CDR3 nucleotides read TGTGCCAGCTCACCTTCAGGGGGCGTAGGAAAACTGTTTTTT. J is TRBJ1-4 and V is TRBV18; 8 nucleotides match TRBD1. Germline CDR1 KGHSH, CDR2 LQKENI. V lost 3 bases and J lost 10; bases outside the gene matches: 7. This CDR3 comprises 14 residues.

The chain carries TRBV30 and TRBJ1-1, with D uncertain. Germline CDR1 is GTSNPN and CDR2 is SVGIG (reference sequence). V was cut by 1 base and J by 8 bases, with 8 bases left in between. The CDR3 length is 11 residues. This CDR3 reads CAWSGRKEAFF. As DNA, the CDR3 is TGTGCCTGGAGTGGGCGGAAAGAAGCTTTCTTT.

The chain is built from TRBV28 and TRBJ1-1; TRBD1 aligns across 7 bases. CDR3 length equals 15 residues. V shed 4 bases, J shed 3 bases, and the junction held 8 bases outside the gene matches. Germline CDR1 reads MDHEN; CDR2 reads SYDVKM. CDR3 nucleotides: TGTGCCAGCAGTTCTGGGGACAGTATCTACACTGAAGCTTTCTTT. It translates to CASSSGDSIYTEAFF.

This chain links TRBV30 with TRBJ1-5; perhaps TRBD1 as D (5 bases). This CDR3 spans 14 amino acids. V shed 0 bases and J shed 5 bases, with 11 bases lying between them. From germline, CDR1 is GTSNPN and CDR2 SVGIG (reference sequence). CDR3 residues: CAWSVDSAHQPQHF. The CDR3 nucleotides read TGTGCCTGGAGTGTCGACAGTGCCCATCAGCCCCAGCATTTT.

The rearrangement uses TRBV28 and TRBJ1-2; the D gene is possibly TRBD1 (5 bases). Germline CDR1 MDHEN, CDR2 SYDVKM. This CDR3 spans 13 amino acids. V was clipped by 1 base and J by 8 bases, with 11 bases between them. The CDR3 is CASSLLPGLGYTF. The CDR3 bases are TGTGCCAGCAGTTTATTGCCAGGGTTAGGCTACACCTTC.

The chain is built from TRBV19 and TRBJ1-3; D is possibly TRBD1 (5 bases). V dropped 3 bases and J dropped 0 bases, with 12 bases sitting between them. Germline V gene sequence: CDR1 LNHDA, CDR2 SQIVND (reference sequence). CDR3 length equals 16 residues. For the CDR3, the DNA is TGTGCCAGTAGTATGCAGGGTATGAGCTCTGGAAACACCATATATTTT. This encodes CASSMQGMSSGNTIYF. Looking up the rest from reference TRBV19 and TRBJ1-3 gives the full variable domain: DGGITQSPKYLFRKEGQNVTLSCEQNLNHDAMYWYRQDPGQGLRLIYYSQIVNDFQKGDIAEGYSVSREKKESFPLTVTSAQKNPTAFYLCASSMQGMSSGNTIYFGEGSWLTVV.

This clone has a single count. The chain combines TRBV25-1 with TRBJ1-2; 8 nucleotides match TRBD1. With 5 bases clipped from V and 8 bases from J, the junction kept 7 bases outside the gene matches. From germline, CDR1 is MGHDK and CDR2 SYGVNS. This CDR3 has 13 residues. CDR3 in amino acids: CASSPWTGLGYTF. CDR3 DNA sequence: TGTGCCAGCAGTCCTTGGACAGGGCTCGGCTACACCTTC.

The gene calls are TRBV5-1 and TRBJ2-2; 9 bases fit TRBD1. The junction had 8 bases not matched to a gene; V was cut back by 3 bases and J by 5 bases. The CDR3 totals 16 residues. Germline values: CDR1 SGHRS, CDR2 YFSETQ. For the CDR3, the DNA is TGCGCCAGCAGCTGGGGACAGGGCGTAGGGACCGGGGAGCTGTTTTTT. Its protein is CASSWGQGVGTGELFF.

This clone was detected once. V is TRBV25-1 and J is TRBJ1-5, with D possibly TRBD1 on 6 matching bases. The CDR3 has 13 amino acids. CDR1 and CDR2 from the germline V gene are MGHDK and SYGVNS. The germline V and J ends were trimmed by 7 bases and 2 bases, with 9 bases remaining between them. The CDR3 sequence is CASMGAGNQPQHF. Here the CDR3 DNA reads TGTGCCAGCATGGGGGCGGGCAATCAGCCCCAGCATTTT.

CDR3 coding DNA: TGCAGTGCTAGAAGGGGTTTCCAGTACTTC. It translates to CSARRGFQYF. The chain links TRBV20-1 to TRBJ2-4; D is possibly TRBD1 (5 bases). The germline V gene encodes CDR1 DFQATT and CDR2 SNEGSKA (reference sequence). This CDR3 has 10 amino acids. V lost 2 bases, J lost 13 bases, and 9 bases lay in between.

The chain carries TRBV29-1 and TRBJ2-3, with TRBD2 identical over 11 bases. Germline V gives CDR1 SQVTM, CDR2 ANQGSEA. The CDR3 totals 13 residues. V gave up 7 bases and J gave up 0 bases; unmatched junction bases: 0. CDR3 sequence reads: CSGLAGSTDTQYF. CDR3 in DNA: TGCAGCGGACTAGCGGGAAGCACAGATACGCAGTATTTT.

V usage is TRBV19 and J usage is TRBJ1-5, with 9 bases identical to TRBD1. Germline V gene lookup returns CDR1 LNHDA and CDR2 SQIVND (reference sequence). The CDR3 has 16 residues. The J segment lost 5 bases and the V segment lost 5 bases, leaving 10 bases of the junction unmatched. Here the CDR3 DNA reads TGTGCCAGTAGTTCCTATGGGGGACAGGGCTATCAGCCCCAGCATTTT. Translating gives CASSSYGGQGYQPQHF.

This clone was seen a handful of times. The V call is TRBV14, the J call TRBJ2-3, with a weak D call TRBD2 (7 bases). The CDR3 is 13 amino acids. The germline V gene encodes CDR1 SGHDN and CDR2 FVKESK. Trimming shortened V by 3 bases and J by 8 bases, and 12 bases separated the two germline ends. The CDR3 here is CASSQGASGTQYF. The DNA for the CDR3 is TGTGCCAGCAGCCAGGGGGCTAGCGGTACGCAGTATTTT.

The chain links TRBV9 to TRBJ2-7; 9 bases line up with TRBD1. The CDR3 extends over 15 amino acids. V lost 4 bases and J lost 2; bases outside the gene matches: 7. Germline V gene sequence: CDR1 SGDLS, CDR2 YYNGEE. The chain's CDR3 is CASSPGTGNTYEQYF. The CDR3, as DNA: TGTGCCAGCAGCCCCGGGACAGGGAACACCTACGAGCAGTACTTC.

Written as DNA, the CDR3 is TGTGCCAGCAGTTCACCCAGACTAGCGGGCGTGGCAGATACGCAGTATTTT. Protein product: CASSSPRLAGVADTQYF. The chain employs TRBV6-2 or TRBV6-3 and TRBJ2-3, with 10 bases lining up with TRBD2. V lost 4 bases, J lost 4 bases, and 11 bases stayed unmatched. The length of the CDR3 is 17 residues. The germline V gene has CDR1 MNHEY and CDR2 SVGEGT.

The genes are TRBV19 and TRBJ1-3; a possible D gene is TRBD1 (5 bases). The length of the CDR3 is 17 residues. Trimming took off 3 bases at V and 0 bases at J, with 15 bases between the two ends. Germline lookup yields CDR1 LNHDA and CDR2 SQIVND (reference sequence). In nucleotides, the CDR3 is TGTGCCAGTAGTATTGGAGGGGCAGGGCTCTCTGGAAACACCATATATTTT. Protein: CASSIGGAGLSGNTIYF.

This chain uses TRBV7-8 with TRBJ2-6; D is ambiguous. CDR3 size: 16 residues. V was pared by 5 bases and J by 0 bases, with 11 bases between. Germline assignment: CDR1 SGHVS and CDR2 FQNEAQ. CDR3 bases: TGTGCCAGCAGCCGCGACTCCGGCTCTGGGGCCAACGTCCTGACTTTC. It translates to CASSRDSGSGANVLTF.

The genes are TRBV6-2 or TRBV6-3 and TRBJ1-2; D remains ambiguous. V was pared by 5 bases and J by 0 bases, with 16 bases between. Germline CDR1 and CDR2: MNHEY and SVGEGT. The length of the CDR3 is 16 residues. As DNA, the CDR3 is TGTGCCAGCAGTGACGGGTGGTACACCACTAACTATGGCTACACCTTC. Translated: CASSDGWYTTNYGYTF.